The 14 T cell receptor beta chains below come from one sample, sequenced in a study of metastatic and nonmetastatic thyroid tumors. All patients were untreated before thyroid surgery. TCRdb reassembled clones from the PCR reads with MiXCR. The sample has around 46,000 clones, less than 25% seen once. Material: blood. The receptors derive from a male donor with papillary thyroid cancer or a benign thyroid nodule (not recorded which). Some clones in this sample may be carry-over from other donors' samples.

There are many counts of this clone. The rearrangement links TRBV19 to TRBJ1-3; D gene uncertain. Per the germline V gene, CDR1 is LNHDA and CDR2 is SQIVND (reference sequence). The CDR3 is made up of 15 amino acids. Trimming took 5 bases from V and 0 from J, leaving 11 bases between them. The CDR3 reads CASSDDTSSGNTIYF. Written as DNA, the CDR3 is TGTGCCAGTAGTGACGACACCTCCTCTGGAAACACCATATATTTT.

This clone occurred many times. V usage is TRBV12-3 or TRBV12-4 and J usage is TRBJ2-5; no clear D gene. This CDR3 contains 14 residues. With 0 bases removed from V and 5 bases from J, the gap between germline ends came to 10 bases. CDR3 in DNA: TGTGCCAGCAGTTTAGCGCGGTTCGAGGAGACCCAGTACTTC. As protein: CASSLARFEETQYF.

This clone came up many times. The chain has TRBV5-4 and TRBJ2-7; D is unresolved. The CDR3 is 14 amino acids. The V end was cut by 0 bases, the J end by 4 bases, with 11 bases between. Germline lookup yields CDR1 SGHNT and CDR2 YYREEE (reference sequence). The CDR3: CASSLERPPYEQYF. The CDR3 DNA sequence: TGTGCCAGCAGCTTGGAACGCCCTCCATACGAGCAGTACTTC.

This clone was recorded a few times. This may stem from a read error, because a much larger clone lies one nucleotide away. The chain employs TRBV6-9 and TRBJ2-2; D might be TRBD1 or TRBD2, each matching 6 bases. From germline, CDR1 is MNHGY and CDR2 SVAAGI. V was cut by 6 bases and J by 10 bases, with 21 bases left in between. The CDR3 sequence is 15 residues long. For the CDR3, the DNA is TGTGCCAGCAGCCGAAGCCCCCCGGGGGCTGAGGAGCTGTTTTTT. Translated: CASSRSPPGAEELFF.

Ten or more counts support this clone. The chain couples TRBV19 to TRBJ1-1; D remains unclear. CDR3 size: 13 residues. V gave up 5 bases and J gave up 4 bases, with 11 bases separating them. Germline CDR1 is LNHDA and CDR2 is SQIVND (reference sequence). Here the CDR3 reads CASSRTEGTEAFF. CDR3 DNA sequence: TGTGCCAGTAGTCGAACCGAGGGCACTGAAGCTTTCTTT.

This clone has at least ten counts. The rearrangement uses TRBV6-1 and TRBJ1-5; 8 positions match TRBD1. The germline V gene encodes CDR1 MNHNS and CDR2 SASEGT. The CDR3 loop spans 16 amino acids. The V segment lost 2 bases and the J segment 5 bases; nucleotides outside the gene matches: 8. The CDR3 DNA follows: TGTGCCAGCAGTGAAAGGGTCGGACAGGGAGATCAGCCCCAGCATTTT. This sequence encodes CASSERVGQGDQPQHF.

This clone is categorized as medium-sized. The V and J genes are TRBV9 and TRBJ2-6, with TRBD1 matching over 9 bases. Germline V gene sequence: CDR1 SGDLS, CDR2 YYNGEE. J lost 4 bases, V lost 0 bases, and 8 bases had no gene match. There are 18 residues in the CDR3. The CDR3 nucleotides are TGTGCCAGCAGCGTAGGTATCGGGACAGGGACAGGGGCCAACGTCCTGACTTTC. It is translated as CASSVGIGTGTGANVLTF.

Ten or more counts support this clone. The J gene is TRBJ2-7, the V gene TRBV12-3 or TRBV12-4; 7 bases align to TRBD1. The CDR3 totals 14 residues. After removal of 5 bases from V and 2 bases from J, the junction contained 6 bases not matched to a gene. Here the CDR3 DNA reads TGTGCCAGCAGTCTCCAGACAGGGCCCTACGAGCAGTACTTC. Translating it yields CASSLQTGPYEQYF.

The V and J genes are TRBV11-2 and TRBJ2-1; D not certain. The germline V and J ends were trimmed by 2 bases and 4 bases, with 12 bases remaining between them. Germline CDR1 is SGHAT and CDR2 is FQNNGV. The CDR3 contains 15 residues. CDR3 protein: CASSLSAQTYNEQFF. CDR3 DNA: TGTGCCAGCAGCTTATCCGCACAGACATACAATGAGCAGTTCTTC.

This clone showed up just a few times. A junction end diverges from the germline sequence, so it may reflect a read error. This chain connects TRBV28 to TRBJ2-7; tentatively, D is TRBD1 (6 bases). CDR1 is MDHEN, CDR2 SYDVKM, per germline. The CDR3 has 14 amino acids. Here the CDR3 DNA reads TGTGCCACCTCCCTGTTGGGGGCTACCTACGAGCATTACTTC. Translated, it gives CATSLLGATYEHYF.

This clone was observed at least ten times. The chain is built from TRBV27 and TRBJ1-1; D is perhaps TRBD1 (5 bases). The CDR3 is 18 amino acids. CDR1 MNHEY and CDR2 SMNVEV come from the germline V gene (reference sequence). V lost 2 bases, J lost 5 bases, and 24 bases lay in between. CDR3 sequence reads: CASSLLPGQGGRGTEAFF. The CDR3 DNA sequence: TGTGCCAGCAGTTTACTTCCGGGGCAGGGAGGGAGAGGTACTGAAGCTTTCTTT.

This clone has a handful of counts. The chain links TRBV20-1 to TRBJ2-1; no clear D gene. From germline, CDR1 is DFQATT and CDR2 SNEGSKA (reference sequence). This CDR3 has 14 residues. The germline V and J ends were trimmed by 5 bases and 0 bases, with 11 bases remaining between them. Here the CDR3 DNA reads TGCAGTGCTTCCCCCCCAAACTCCTACAATGAGCAGTTCTTC. Amino acids: CSASPPNSYNEQFF.

Ten or more counts support this clone. The V call is TRBV6-4, the J call TRBJ2-3; TRBD1 aligns across 9 bases. With 6 bases clipped from V and 0 bases from J, the junction kept 1 base outside the gene matches. Germline V gene data show CDR1 as MRHNA and CDR2 as SNTAGT. The CDR3 covers 14 residues. CDR3 residues: CASRQGASTDTQYF. CDR3 sequence (DNA): TGTGCCAGCAGACAGGGGGCTAGCACAGATACGCAGTATTTT.

The V gene is TRBV19, the J gene TRBJ1-5; D unclear. Germline CDR1 LNHDA, CDR2 SQIVND (reference sequence). V lost 6 bases and J lost 0, with 12 bases in between. This CDR3 region has 15 residues. CDR3 sequence reads: CASRTTVNSNQPQHF. CDR3 nucleotide sequence: TGTGCCAGTAGAACCACAGTTAATAGCAATCAGCCCCAGCATTTT.